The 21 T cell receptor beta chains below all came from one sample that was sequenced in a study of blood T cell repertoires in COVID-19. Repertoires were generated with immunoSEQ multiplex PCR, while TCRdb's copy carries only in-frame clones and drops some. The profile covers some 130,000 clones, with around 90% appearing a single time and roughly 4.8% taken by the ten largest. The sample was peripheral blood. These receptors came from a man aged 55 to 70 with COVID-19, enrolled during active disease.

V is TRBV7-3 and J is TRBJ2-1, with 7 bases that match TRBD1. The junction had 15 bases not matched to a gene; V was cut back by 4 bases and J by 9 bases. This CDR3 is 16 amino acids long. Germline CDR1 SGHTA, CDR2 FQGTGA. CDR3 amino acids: CASSSPPGGVGSEQFF. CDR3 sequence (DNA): TGTGCCAGCAGCTCCCCCCCAGGGGGAGTTGGTAGTGAGCAGTTCTTC.

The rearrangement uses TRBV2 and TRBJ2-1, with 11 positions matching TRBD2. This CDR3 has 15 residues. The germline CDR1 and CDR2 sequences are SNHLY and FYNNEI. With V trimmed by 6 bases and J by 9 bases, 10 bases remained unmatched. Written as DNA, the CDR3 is TGTGCCAGCAGGGAACTAGCGGGAGTATACTCTGAGCAGTTCTTC. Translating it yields CASRELAGVYSEQFF. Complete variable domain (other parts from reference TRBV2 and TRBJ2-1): EPEVTQTPSHQVTQMGQEVILRCVPISNHLYFYWYRQILGQKVEFLVSFYNNEISEKSEIFDDQFSVERPDGSNFTLKIRSTKLEDSAMYFCASRELAGVYSEQFFGPGTRLTVL.

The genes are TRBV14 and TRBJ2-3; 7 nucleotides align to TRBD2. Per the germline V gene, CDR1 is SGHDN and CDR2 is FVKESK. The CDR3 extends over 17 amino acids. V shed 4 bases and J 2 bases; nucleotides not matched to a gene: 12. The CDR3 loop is CASSLSATSEYTDTQYF. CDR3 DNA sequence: TGTGCCAGCAGCCTATCCGCCACTAGCGAATACACAGATACGCAGTATTTT.

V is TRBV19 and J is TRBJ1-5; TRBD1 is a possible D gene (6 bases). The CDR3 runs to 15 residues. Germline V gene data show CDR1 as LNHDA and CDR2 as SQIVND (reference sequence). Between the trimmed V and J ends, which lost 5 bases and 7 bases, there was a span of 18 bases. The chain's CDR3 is CASSAAGAGEQPQHF. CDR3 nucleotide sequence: TGTGCCAGTAGTGCCGCGGGGGCAGGGGAGCAGCCCCAGCATTTT.

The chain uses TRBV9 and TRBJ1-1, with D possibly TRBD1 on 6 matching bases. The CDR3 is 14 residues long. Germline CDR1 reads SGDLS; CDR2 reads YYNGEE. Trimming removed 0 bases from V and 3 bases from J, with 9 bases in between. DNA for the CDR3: TGTGCCAGCAGCGTAGTACAGGGTGACACTGAAGCTTTCTTT. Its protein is CASSVVQGDTEAFF.

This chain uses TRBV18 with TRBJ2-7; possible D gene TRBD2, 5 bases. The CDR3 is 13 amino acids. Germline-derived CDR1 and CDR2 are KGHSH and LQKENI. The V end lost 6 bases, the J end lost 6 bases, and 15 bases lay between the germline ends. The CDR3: CASSQDYPGEQYF. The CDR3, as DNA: TGTGCCAGCTCGCAAGACTACCCTGGCGAGCAGTACTTC. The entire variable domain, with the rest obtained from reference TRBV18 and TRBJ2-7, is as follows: NAGVMQNPRHLVRRRGQEARLRCSPMKGHSHVYWYRQLPEEGLKFMVYLQKENIIDESGMPKERFSAEFPKEGPSILRIQQVVRGDSAAYFCASSQDYPGEQYFGPGTRLTVT.

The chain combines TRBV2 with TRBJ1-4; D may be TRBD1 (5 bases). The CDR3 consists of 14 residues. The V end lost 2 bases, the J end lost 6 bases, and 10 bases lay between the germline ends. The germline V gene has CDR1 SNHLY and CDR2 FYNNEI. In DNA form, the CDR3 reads TGTGCCAGCAGTGAACAGGGCTGGGATGAAAAACTGTTTTTT. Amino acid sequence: CASSEQGWDEKLFF.

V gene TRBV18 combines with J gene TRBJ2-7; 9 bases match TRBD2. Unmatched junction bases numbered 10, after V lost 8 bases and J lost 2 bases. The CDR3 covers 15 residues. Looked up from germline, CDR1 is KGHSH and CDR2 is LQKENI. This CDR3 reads CASQLGAGGPYEQYF. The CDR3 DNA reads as TGTGCCAGCCAGTTGGGGGCGGGAGGGCCCTACGAGCAGTACTTC.

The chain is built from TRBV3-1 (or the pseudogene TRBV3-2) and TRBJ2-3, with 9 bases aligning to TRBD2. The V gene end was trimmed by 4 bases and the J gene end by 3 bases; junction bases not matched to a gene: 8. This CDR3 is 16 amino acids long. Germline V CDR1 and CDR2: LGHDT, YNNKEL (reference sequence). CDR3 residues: CASSPYASGKTDTQYF. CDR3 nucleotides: TGTGCCAGCAGCCCCTATGCTAGCGGGAAGACAGATACGCAGTATTTT.

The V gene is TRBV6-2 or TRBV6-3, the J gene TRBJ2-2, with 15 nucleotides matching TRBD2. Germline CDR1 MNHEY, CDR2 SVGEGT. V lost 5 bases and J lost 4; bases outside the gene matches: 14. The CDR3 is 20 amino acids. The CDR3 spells CASSHRREGLAGGPTGELFF. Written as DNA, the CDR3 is TGTGCCAGCAGTCATCGGCGGGAAGGACTAGCGGGAGGGCCCACCGGGGAGCTGTTTTTT.

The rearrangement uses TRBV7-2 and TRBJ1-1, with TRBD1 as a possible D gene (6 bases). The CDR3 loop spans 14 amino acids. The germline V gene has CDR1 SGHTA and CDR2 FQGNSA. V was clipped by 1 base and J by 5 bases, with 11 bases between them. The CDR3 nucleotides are TGTGCCAGCAGCTTAGGTAGGGGGGGGACTGAAGCTTTCTTT. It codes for CASSLGRGGTEAFF.

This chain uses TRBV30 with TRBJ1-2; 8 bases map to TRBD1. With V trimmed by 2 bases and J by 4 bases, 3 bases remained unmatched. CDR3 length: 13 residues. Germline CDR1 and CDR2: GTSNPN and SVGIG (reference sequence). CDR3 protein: CAWSRDRGYGYTF. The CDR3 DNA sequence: TGTGCCTGGAGTAGAGACAGGGGCTATGGCTACACCTTC.

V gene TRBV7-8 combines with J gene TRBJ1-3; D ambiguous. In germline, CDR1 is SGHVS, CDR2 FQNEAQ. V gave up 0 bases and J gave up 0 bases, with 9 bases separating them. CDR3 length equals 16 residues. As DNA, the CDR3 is TGTGCCAGCAGCTTAGCGTTACTGAACTCTGGAAACACCATATATTTT. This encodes CASSLALLNSGNTIYF. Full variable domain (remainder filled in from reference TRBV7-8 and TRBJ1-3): GAGVSQSPRYKVAKRGQDVALRCDPISGHVSLFWYQQALGQGPEFLTYFQNEAQLDKSGLPSDRFFAERPEGSVSTLKIQRTQQEDSAVYLCASSLALLNSGNTIYFGEGSWLTVV.

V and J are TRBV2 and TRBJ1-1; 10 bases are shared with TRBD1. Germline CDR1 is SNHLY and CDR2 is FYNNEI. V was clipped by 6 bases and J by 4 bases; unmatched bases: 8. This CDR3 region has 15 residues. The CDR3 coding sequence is TGTGCCAGCAGCGTCGGGACAGGGGAGGGCACTGAAGCTTTCTTT. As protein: CASSVGTGEGTEAFF.

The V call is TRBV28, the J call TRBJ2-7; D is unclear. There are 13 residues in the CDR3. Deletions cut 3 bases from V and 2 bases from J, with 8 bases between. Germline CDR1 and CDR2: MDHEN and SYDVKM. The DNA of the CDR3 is TGTGCCAGCAGTTTTAGTCAAGCCTACGAGCAGTACTTC. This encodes CASSFSQAYEQYF.

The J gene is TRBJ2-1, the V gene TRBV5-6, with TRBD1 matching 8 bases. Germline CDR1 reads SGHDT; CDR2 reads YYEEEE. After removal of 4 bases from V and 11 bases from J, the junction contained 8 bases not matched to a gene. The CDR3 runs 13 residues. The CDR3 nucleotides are TGTGCCAGCAGCCGAGAAGGACAGGGCCAGCAGTTCTTC. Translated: CASSREGQGQQFF.

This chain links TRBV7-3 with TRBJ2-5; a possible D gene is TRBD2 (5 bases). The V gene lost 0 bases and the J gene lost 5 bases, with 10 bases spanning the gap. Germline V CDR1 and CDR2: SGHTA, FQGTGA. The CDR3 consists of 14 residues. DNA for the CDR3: TGTGCCAGCAGCTTAACAGGAGGTGGCGAGACCCAGTACTTC. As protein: CASSLTGGGETQYF.

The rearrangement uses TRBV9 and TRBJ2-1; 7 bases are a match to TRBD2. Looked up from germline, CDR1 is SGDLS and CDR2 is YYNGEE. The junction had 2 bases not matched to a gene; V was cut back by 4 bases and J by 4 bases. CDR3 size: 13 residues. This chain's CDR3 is CASSSSGYNEQFF. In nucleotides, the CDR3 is TGTGCCAGCAGCTCTAGCGGTTACAATGAGCAGTTCTTC.

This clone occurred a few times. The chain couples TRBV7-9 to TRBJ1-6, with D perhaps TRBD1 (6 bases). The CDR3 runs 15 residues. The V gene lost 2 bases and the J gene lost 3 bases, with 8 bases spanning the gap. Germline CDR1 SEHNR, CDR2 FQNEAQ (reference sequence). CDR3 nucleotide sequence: TGTGCCAGCAGCTTAACAGGGAACTATAATTCACCCCTCCACTTT. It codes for CASSLTGNYNSPLHF.

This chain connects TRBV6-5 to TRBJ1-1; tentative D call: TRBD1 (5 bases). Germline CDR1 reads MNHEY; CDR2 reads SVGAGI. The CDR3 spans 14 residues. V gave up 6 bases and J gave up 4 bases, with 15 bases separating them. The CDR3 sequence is CASRPPGGGTEAFF. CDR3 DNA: TGTGCCAGCAGGCCTCCCGGGGGAGGCACTGAAGCTTTCTTT.

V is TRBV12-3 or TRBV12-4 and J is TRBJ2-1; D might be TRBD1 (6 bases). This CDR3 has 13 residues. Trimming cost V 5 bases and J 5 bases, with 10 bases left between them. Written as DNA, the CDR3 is TGTGCCAGCAGTCAAGGGGGTGACAATGAGCAGTTCTTC. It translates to CASSQGGDNEQFF.